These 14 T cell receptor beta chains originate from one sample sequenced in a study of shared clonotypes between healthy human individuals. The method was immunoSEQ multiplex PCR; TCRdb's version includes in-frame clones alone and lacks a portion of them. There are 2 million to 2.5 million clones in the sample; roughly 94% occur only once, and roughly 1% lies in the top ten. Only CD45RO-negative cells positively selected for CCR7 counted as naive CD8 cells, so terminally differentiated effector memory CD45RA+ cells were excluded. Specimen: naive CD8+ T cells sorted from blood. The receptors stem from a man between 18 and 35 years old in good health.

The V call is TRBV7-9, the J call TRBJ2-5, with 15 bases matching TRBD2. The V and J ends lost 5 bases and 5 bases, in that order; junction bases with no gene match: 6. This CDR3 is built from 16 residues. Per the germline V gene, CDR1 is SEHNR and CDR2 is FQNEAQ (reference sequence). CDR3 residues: CASSGLAGGPVETQYF. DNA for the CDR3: TGTGCCAGCAGCGGACTAGCGGGAGGGCCGGTCGAGACCCAGTACTTC.

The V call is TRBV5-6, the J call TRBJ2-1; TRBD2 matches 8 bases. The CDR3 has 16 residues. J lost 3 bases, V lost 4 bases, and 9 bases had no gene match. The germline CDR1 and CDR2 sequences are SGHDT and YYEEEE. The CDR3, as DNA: TGTGCCAGCAGCCGTCAGAGTAGCGGGGTCTACAATGAGCAGTTCTTC. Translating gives CASSRQSSGVYNEQFF.

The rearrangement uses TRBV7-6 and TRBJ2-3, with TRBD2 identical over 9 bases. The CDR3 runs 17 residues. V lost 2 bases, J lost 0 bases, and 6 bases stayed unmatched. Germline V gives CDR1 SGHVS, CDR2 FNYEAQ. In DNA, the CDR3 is TGTGCCAGCAGCTTAAGCCTAGCGGGGTCTAGCACAGATACGCAGTATTTT. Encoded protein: CASSLSLAGSSTDTQYF.

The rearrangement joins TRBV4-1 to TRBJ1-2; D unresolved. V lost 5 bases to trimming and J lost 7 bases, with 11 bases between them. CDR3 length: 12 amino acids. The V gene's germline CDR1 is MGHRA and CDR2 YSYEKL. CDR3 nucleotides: TGCGCCAGCAGCGGCCCCACCCCTGGCTACACCTTC. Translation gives CASSGPTPGYTF.

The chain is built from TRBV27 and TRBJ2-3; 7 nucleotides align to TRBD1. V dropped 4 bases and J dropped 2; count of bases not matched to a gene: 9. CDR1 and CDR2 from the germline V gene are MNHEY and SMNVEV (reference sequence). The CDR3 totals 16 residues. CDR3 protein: CASSSLGGGPTDTQYF. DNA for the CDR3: TGTGCCAGCAGTTCCCTAGGGGGCGGACCCACAGATACGCAGTATTTT.

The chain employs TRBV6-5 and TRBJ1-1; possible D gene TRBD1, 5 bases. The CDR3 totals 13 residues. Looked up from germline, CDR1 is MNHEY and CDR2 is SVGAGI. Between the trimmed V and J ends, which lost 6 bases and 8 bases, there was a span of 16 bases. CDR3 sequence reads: CASRAFHGAEAFF. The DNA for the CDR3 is TGTGCCAGCAGAGCCTTCCACGGGGCAGAAGCTTTCTTT.

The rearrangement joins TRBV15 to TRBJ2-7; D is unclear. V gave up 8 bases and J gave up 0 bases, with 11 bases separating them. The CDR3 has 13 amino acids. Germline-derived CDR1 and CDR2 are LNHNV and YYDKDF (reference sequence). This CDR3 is CATRSYGSYEQYF. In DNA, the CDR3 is TGTGCCACCCGGTCGTACGGCTCCTACGAGCAGTACTTC.

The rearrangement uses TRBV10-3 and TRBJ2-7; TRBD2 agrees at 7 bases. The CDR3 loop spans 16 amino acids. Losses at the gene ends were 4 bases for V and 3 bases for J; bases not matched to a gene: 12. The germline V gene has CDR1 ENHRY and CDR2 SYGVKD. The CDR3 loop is CAISVVRLGGGYEQYF. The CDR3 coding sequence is TGTGCCATCAGTGTGGTCAGGTTGGGCGGGGGCTACGAGCAGTACTTC.

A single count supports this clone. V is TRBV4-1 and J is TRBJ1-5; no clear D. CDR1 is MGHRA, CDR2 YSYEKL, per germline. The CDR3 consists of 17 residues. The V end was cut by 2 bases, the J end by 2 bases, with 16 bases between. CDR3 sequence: CASSQPDGGGGNQPQHF. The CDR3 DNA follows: TGCGCCAGCAGCCAACCAGACGGAGGAGGCGGCAATCAGCCCCAGCATTTT.

The CDR3 region is CASSLSYGPGQPQHF. CDR3 sequence (DNA): TGTGCCAGCAGTTTATCGTACGGACCGGGACAGCCCCAGCATTTT. The chain uses TRBV27 and TRBJ1-5; D unclear. The ends were cut back, 0 bases at V and 7 bases at J, with 13 bases in the middle. The germline CDR1 and CDR2 sequences are MNHEY and SMNVEV (reference sequence). The length of the CDR3 is 15 residues.

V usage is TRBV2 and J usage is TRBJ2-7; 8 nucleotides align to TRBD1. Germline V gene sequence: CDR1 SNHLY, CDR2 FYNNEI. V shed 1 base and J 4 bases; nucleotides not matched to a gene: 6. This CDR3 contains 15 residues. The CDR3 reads CASSEGRGLPYEQYF. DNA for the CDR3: TGTGCCAGCAGTGAAGGCAGGGGGCTCCCTTACGAGCAGTACTTC. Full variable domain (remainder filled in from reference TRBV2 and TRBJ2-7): EPEVTQTPSHQVTQMGQEVILRCVPISNHLYFYWYRQILGQKVEFLVSFYNNEISEKSEIFDDQFSVERPDGSNFTLKIRSTKLEDSAMYFCASSEGRGLPYEQYFGPGTRLTVT.

CDR3 protein: CASSDGQGKYEQYF. The CDR3 nucleotides are TGTGCCAGCAGCGACGGACAGGGCAAATACGAGCAGTACTTC. The chain employs TRBV13 and TRBJ2-7, with TRBD1 matching 8 bases. The CDR3 contains 14 residues. The germline CDR1 and CDR2 sequences are PRHDT and FYEKMQ (reference sequence). Trimming at V came to 5 bases and at J to 4 bases, leaving 7 bases not matched to a gene.

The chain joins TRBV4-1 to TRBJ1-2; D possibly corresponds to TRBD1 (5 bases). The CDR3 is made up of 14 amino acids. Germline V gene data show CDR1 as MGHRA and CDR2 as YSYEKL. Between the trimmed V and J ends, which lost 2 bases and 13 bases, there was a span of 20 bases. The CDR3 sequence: CASSQNFPGPTSTF. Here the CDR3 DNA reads TGCGCCAGCAGCCAAAACTTCCCAGGGCCGACTAGCACCTTC.

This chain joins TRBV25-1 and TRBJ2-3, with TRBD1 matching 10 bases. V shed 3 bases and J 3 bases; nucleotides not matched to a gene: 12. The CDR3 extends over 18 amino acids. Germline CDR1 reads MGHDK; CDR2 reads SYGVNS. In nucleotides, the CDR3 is TGTGCCAGCAGTGAGCCTACCCGGGGACAGGGGAAGACAGATACGCAGTATTTT. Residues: CASSEPTRGQGKTDTQYF.